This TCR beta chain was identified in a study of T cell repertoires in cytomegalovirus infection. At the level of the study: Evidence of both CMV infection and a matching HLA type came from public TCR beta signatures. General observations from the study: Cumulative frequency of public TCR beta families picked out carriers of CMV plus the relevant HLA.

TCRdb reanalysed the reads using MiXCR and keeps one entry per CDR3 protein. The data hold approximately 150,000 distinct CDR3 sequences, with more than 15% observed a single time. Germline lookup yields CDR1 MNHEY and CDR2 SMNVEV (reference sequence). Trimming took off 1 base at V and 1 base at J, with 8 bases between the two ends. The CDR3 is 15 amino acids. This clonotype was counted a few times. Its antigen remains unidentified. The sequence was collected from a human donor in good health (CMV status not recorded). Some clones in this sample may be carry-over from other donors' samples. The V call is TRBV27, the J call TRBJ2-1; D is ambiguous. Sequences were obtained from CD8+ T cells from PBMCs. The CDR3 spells CASSLLPQSYNEQFF. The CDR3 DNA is TGTGCCAGCAGTTTATTGCCTCAGTCCTACAATGAGCAGTTCTTC.